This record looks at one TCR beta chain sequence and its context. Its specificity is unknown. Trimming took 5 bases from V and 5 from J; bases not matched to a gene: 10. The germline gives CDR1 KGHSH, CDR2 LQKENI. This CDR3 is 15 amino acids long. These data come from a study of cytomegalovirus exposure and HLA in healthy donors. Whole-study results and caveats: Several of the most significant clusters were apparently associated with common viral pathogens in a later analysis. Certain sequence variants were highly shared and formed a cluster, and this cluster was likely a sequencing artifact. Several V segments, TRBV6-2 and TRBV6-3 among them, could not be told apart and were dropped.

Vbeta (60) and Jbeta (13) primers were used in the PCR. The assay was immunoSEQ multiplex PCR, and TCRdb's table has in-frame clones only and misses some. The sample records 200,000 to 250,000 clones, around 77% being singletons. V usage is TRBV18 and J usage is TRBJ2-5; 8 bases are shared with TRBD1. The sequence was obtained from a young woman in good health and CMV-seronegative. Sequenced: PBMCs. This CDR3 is CASSTLQGGQETQYF. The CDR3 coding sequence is TGTGCCAGCTCAACCCTACAGGGGGGACAGGAGACCCAGTACTTC. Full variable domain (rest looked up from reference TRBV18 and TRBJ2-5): NAGVMQNPRHLVRRRGQEARLRCSPMKGHSHVYWYRQLPEEGLKFMVYLQKENIIDESGMPKERFSAEFPKEGPSILRIQQVVRGDSAAYFCASSTLQGGQETQYFGPGTRLLVL.